The entry that follows covers one T cell receptor beta chain sequence. Its antigen is not identified. RNA transcripts provided the template for amplifying TCR beta CDR3 regions. The authors performed first-round RT-PCR with HTBI primers and then a second-round multiplex PCR. TCRdb reanalysed the multiplex PCR reads using MiXCR and keeps one entry per CDR3 protein. This sample has a few hundred thousand distinct CDR3 sequences, with less than 40% found just once. From germline, CDR1 is DFQATT and CDR2 SNEGSKA (reference sequence). The CDR3 loop spans 12 amino acids. The ends lost 5 bases at V and 5 bases at J; junction bases unmatched: 4. Hyperthyroidism patients were newly diagnosed, ill under 2 months, and aged 18 to 65 years. None of the included patients had other autoimmune diseases, uncontrolled infections, pregnancy or lactation, as these led to exclusion. These data belong to a study of Graves' ophthalmopathy and Graves' hyperthyroidism. In the study overall: Stable hyperthyroid donors showed no ophthalmopathy during 18 months follow-up. General study points: Sensitivity of approximately 88% and specificity of approximately 81% were achieved when a 13-signature model separated ophthalmopathy from stable hyperthyroidism.

Sequencing was performed on peripheral blood or thyroid tissue (not recorded which). The rearrangement links TRBV20-1 to TRBJ2-5; 8 nucleotides agree with TRBD1. This TCR was recovered from an adult man with Graves' hyperthyroidism. The CDR3 here is CSAFQGAETQYF. The DNA for the CDR3 is TGCAGTGCTTTTCAGGGGGCGGAGACCCAGTACTTC.